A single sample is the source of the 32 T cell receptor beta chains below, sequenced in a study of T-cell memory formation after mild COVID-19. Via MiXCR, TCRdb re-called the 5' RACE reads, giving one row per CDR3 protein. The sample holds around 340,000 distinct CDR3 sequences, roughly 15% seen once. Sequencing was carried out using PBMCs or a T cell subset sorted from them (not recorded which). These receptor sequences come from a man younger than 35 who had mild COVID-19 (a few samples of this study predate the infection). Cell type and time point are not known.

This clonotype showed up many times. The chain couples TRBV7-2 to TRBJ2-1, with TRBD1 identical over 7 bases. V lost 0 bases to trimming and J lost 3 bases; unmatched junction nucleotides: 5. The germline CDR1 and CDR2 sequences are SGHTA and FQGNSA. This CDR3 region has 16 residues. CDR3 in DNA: TGTGCCAGCAGCTTAGCGATGGCAGGGGGCTACAATGAGCAGTTCTTC. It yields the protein CASSLAMAGGYNEQFF.

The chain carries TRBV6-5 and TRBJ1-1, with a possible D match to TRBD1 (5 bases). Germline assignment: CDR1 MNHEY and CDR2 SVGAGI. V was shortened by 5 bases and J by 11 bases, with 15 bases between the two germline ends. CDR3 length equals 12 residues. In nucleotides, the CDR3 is TGTGCCAGCAGTACCAGGGTAAAGGGGGCTTTCTTT. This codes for CASSTRVKGAFF.

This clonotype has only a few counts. For the CDR3, the DNA is TGTGCCAGCAGCCCCGGACAGGGAGCTGGAAACACCATATATTTT. This encodes CASSPGQGAGNTIYF. V gene TRBV7-6 combines with J gene TRBJ1-3; 8 nucleotides align to TRBD1. V was clipped by 5 bases and J by 2 bases; unmatched bases: 5. The CDR3 is 15 residues long. Per germline, CDR1 SGHVS and CDR2 FNYEAQ.

This CDR3 is CASSLQPARAGNTIYF. The CDR3 DNA is TGTGCCAGCAGCTTGCAACCGGCCAGGGCTGGAAACACCATATATTTT. The genes are TRBV7-2 and TRBJ1-3; possibly TRBD1 for D (5 bases). Trimming shortened V by 3 bases and J by 2 bases, and 14 bases separated the two germline ends. Germline CDR1 and CDR2: SGHTA and FQGNSA. This CDR3 is 16 amino acids long.

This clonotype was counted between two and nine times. The CDR3 DNA is TGCGCCAGCAGTCAATCGAGGGACTGGAGGGGAACCTACGAGCAGTACTTC. Protein: CASSQSRDWRGTYEQYF. The V and J genes are TRBV23-1 and TRBJ2-7; TRBD2 is a possible D gene (6 bases). TRBV23-1 is an ORF; its function is uncertain. The CDR3 has 17 amino acids. Trimming took 0 bases from V and 2 from J, leaving 17 bases between them.

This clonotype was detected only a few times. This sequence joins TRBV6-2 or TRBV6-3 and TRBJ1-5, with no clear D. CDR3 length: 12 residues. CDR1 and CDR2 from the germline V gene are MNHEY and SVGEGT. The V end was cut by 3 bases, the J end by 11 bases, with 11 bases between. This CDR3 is CASSYGGSAQHF. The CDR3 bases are TGTGCCAGCAGTTATGGCGGGTCGGCCCAGCATTTT.

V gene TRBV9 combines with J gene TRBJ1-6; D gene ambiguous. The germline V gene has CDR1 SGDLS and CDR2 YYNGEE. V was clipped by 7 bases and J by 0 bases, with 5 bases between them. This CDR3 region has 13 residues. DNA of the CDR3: TGTGCCAGCCTTCACTCCTATAATTCACCCCTCCACTTT. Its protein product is CASLHSYNSPLHF.

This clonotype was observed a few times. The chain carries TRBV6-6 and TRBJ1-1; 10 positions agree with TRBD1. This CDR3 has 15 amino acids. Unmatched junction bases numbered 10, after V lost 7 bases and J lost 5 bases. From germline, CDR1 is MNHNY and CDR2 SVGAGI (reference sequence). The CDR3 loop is CASNNPGQGFTEAFF. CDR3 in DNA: TGTGCCAGCAACAACCCGGGACAGGGGTTTACTGAAGCTTTCTTT.

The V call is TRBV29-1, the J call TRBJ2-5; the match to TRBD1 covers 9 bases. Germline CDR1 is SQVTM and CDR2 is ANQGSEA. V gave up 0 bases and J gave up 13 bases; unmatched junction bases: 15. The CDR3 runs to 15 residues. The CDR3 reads CSVEEGTGPPLSLYF. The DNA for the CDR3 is TGCAGCGTTGAAGAAGGGACAGGGCCACCCTTGAGCCTGTACTTC.

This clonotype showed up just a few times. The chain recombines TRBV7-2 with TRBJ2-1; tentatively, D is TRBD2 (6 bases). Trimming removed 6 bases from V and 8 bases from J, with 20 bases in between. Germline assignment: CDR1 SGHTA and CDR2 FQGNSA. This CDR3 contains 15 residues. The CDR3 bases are TGTGCCAGCAGACCCCGGGAGCCCGGGTCGGATGAGCAGTTCTTC. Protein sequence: CASRPREPGSDEQFF.

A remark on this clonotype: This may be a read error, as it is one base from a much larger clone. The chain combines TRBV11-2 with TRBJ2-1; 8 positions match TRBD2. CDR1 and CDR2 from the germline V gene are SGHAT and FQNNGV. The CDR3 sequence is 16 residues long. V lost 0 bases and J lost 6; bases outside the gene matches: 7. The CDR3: CASSLDLCRGGNEQFF. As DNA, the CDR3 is TGTGCCAGCAGCTTAGATCTTTGTCGGGGGGGCAATGAGCAGTTCTTC.

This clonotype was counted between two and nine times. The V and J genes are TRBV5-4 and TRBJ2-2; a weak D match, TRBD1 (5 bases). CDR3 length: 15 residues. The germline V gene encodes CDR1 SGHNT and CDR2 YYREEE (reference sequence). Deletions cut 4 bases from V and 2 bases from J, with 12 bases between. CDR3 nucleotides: TGTGCCAGCAGCGAACAGGAGATAAACACCGGGGAGCTGTTTTTT. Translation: CASSEQEINTGELFF.

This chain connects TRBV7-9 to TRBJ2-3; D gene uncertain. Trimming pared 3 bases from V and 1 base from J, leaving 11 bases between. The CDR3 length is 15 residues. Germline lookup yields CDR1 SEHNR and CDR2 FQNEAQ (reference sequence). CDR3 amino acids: CASSFSRVGTDTQYF. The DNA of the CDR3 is TGTGCCAGCAGCTTTAGTAGGGTTGGCACAGATACGCAGTATTTT.

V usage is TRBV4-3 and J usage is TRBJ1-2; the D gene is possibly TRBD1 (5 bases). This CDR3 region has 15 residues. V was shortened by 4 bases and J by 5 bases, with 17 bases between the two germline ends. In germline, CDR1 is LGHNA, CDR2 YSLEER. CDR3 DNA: TGCGCCAGCAGCCTCACTGTGGGGGGTTCTTATGGCTACACCTTC. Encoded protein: CASSLTVGGSYGYTF.

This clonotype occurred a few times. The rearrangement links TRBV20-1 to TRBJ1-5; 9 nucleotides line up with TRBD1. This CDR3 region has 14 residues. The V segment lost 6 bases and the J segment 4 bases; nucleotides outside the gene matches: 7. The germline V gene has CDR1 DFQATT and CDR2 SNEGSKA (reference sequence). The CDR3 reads CSAGTGTGNQPQHF. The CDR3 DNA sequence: TGCAGTGCAGGAACCGGGACAGGGAATCAGCCCCAGCATTTT.

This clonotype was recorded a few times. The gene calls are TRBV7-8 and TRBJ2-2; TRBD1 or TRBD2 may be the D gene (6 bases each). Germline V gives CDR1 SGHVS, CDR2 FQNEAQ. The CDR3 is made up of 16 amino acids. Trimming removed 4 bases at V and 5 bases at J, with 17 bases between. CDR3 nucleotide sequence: TGTGCCAGCAGCTCCAGACGGGGGCATAGGACCGGGGAGCTGTTTTTT. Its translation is CASSSRRGHRTGELFF. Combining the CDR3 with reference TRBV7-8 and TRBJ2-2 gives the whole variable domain GAGVSQSPRYKVAKRGQDVALRCDPISGHVSLFWYQQALGQGPEFLTYFQNEAQLDKSGLPSDRFFAERPEGSVSTLKIQRTQQEDSAVYLCASSSRRGHRTGELFFGEGSRLTVL.

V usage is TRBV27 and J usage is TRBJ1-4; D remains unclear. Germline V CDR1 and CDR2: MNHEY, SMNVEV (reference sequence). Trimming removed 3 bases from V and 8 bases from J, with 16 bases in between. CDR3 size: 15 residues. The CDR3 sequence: CASSFDGRLPEKLFF. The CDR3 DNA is TGTGCCAGCAGTTTCGATGGTAGGCTGCCGGAAAAACTGTTTTTT.

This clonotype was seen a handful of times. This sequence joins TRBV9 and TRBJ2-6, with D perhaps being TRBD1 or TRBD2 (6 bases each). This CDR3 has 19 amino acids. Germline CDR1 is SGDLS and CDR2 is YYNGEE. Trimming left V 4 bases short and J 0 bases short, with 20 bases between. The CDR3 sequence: CASSRGRDILLSGANVLTF. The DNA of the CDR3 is TGTGCCAGCAGCCGAGGGCGGGACATTTTACTCTCTGGGGCCAACGTCCTGACTTTC.

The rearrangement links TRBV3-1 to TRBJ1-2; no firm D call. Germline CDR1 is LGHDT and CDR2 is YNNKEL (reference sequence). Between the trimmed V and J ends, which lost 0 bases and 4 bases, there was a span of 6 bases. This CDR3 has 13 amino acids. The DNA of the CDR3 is TGTGCCAGCAGCCAAGAACACCGCTATGGCTACACCTTC. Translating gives CASSQEHRYGYTF.

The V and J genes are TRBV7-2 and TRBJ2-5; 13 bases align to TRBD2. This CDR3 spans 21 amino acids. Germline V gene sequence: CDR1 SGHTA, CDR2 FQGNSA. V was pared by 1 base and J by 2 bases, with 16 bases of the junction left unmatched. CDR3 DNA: TGTGCCAGCAGCTTAGGGGCTGGCGTTACTAGCGGGGGGGCAGGACAAGAGACCCAGTACTTC. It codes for CASSLGAGVTSGGAGQETQYF.

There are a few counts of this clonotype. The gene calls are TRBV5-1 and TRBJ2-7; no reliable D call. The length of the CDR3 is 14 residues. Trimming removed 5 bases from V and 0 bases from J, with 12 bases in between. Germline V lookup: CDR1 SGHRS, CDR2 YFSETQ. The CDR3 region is CASSQGPISYEQYF. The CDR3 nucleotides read TGCGCCAGCAGTCAAGGACCGATCTCCTACGAGCAGTACTTC.

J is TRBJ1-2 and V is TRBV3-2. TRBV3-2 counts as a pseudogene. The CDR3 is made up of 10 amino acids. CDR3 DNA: TGTGCCAGCAGCCGAGGCGGCTACACCTTC. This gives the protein CASSRGGYTF.

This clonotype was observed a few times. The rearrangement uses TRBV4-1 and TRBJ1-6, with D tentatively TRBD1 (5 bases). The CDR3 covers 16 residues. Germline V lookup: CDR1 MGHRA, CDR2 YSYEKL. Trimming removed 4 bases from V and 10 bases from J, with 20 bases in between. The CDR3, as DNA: TGCGCCAGCAGCCGATCTTTCCAGGGATTTGGGTCACCCCTCCACTTT. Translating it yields CASSRSFQGFGSPLHF.

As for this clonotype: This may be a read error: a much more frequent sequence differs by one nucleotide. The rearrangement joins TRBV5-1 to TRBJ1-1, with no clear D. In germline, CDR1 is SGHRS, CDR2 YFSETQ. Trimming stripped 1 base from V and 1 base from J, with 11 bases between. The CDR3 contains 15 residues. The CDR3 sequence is CASSLLSMPNTEAFF. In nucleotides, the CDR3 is TGCGCCAGCAGCTTGCTGTCAATGCCGAACACTGAAGCTTTCTTT. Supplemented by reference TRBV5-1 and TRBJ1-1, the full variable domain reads KAGVTQTPRYLIKTRGQQVTLSCSPISGHRSVSWYQQTPGQGLQFLFEYFSETQRNKGNFPGRFSGRQFSNSRSEMNVSTLELGDSALYLCASSLLSMPNTEAFFGQGTRLTVV.

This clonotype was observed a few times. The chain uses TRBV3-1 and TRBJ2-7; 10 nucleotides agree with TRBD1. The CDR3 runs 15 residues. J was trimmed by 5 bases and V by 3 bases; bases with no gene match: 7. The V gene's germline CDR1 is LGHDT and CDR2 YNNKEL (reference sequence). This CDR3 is CASSHRRDRGHEQYF. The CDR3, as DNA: TGTGCCAGCAGCCACCGCCGGGACAGGGGTCACGAGCAGTACTTC.

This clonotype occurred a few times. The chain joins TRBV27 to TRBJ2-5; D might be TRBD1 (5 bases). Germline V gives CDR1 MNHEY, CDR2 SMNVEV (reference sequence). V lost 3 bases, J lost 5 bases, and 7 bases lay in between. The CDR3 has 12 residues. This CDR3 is CASSFWGETQYF. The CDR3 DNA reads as TGTGCCAGCAGTTTTTGGGGCGAGACCCAGTACTTC.

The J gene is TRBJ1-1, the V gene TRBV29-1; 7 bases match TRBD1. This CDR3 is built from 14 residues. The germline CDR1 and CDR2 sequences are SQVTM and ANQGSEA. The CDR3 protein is CTTGAHPVNTEAFF. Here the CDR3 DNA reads TGCACCACAGGGGCCCACCCGGTGAACACTGAAGCTTTCTTT.

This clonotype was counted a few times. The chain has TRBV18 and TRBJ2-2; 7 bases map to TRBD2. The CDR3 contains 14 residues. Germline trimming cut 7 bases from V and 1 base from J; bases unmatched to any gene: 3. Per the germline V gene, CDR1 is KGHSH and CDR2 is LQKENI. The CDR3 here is CASWEGQNTGELFF. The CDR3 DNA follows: TGTGCCAGCTGGGAGGGCCAGAACACCGGGGAGCTGTTTTTT.

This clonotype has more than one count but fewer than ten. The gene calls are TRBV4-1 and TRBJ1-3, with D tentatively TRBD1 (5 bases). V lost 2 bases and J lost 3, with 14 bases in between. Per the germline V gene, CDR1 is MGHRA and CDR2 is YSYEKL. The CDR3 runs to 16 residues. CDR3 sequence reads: CASSQPTRGSGNTIYF. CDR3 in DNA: TGCGCCAGCAGCCAACCCACTCGGGGGAGTGGAAACACCATATATTTT.

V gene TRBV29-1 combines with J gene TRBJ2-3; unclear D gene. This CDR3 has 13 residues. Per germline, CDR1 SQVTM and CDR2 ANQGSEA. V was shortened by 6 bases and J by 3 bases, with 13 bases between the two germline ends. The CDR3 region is CSVAEDPTDTQYF. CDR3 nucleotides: TGCAGCGTCGCCGAAGACCCAACAGATACGCAGTATTTT.

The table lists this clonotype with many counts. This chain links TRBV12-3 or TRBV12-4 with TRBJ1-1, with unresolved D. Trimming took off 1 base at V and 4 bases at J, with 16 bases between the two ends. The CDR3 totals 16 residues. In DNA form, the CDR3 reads TGTGCCAGCAGTTTAGTTATCGGCAGCCGAGGCACTGAAGCTTTCTTT. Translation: CASSLVIGSRGTEAFF.

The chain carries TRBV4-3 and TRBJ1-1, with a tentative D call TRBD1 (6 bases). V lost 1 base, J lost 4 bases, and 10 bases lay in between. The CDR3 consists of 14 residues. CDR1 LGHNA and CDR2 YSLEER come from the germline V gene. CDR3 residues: CASSQAGGGTEAFF. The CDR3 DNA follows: TGCGCCAGCAGCCAAGCCGGGGGCGGCACTGAAGCTTTCTTT.